The 14 T cell receptor beta chains given below trace back to one sample, sequenced in a study of T cell responses to AZD1222 COVID-19 vaccine. Libraries were prepared by immunoSEQ multiplex PCR; TCRdb keeps only in-frame clonotypes and omits some of them. The profile shows some 140,000 clones, 80% to 95% of them singletons. Source: peripheral blood, taken on day 0 of AZD1222 vaccination. These receptor sequences come from an adult in good health.

The CDR3 protein is CASRPAQQGGNSPLHF. The CDR3 DNA sequence: TGTGCCAGCAGGCCGGCGCAACAGGGTGGTAATTCACCCCTCCACTTT. J is TRBJ1-6 and V is TRBV6-6; TRBD1 is a possible D gene (6 bases). V was shortened by 6 bases and J by 6 bases, with 18 bases between the two germline ends. The germline V gene encodes CDR1 MNHNY and CDR2 SVGAGI (reference sequence). The CDR3 spans 16 residues.

The chain joins TRBV4-1 to TRBJ2-3, with D unclear. The V end was cut by 0 bases, the J end by 9 bases, with 10 bases between. There are 13 residues in the CDR3. The germline V gene has CDR1 MGHRA and CDR2 YSYEKL. The CDR3 coding sequence is TGCGCCAGCAGCCAAGATCCAGCTGGCACGCAGTATTTT. Its translation: CASSQDPAGTQYF.

The chain employs TRBV29-1 and TRBJ2-3, with 8 bases aligning to TRBD2. Germline trimming cut 5 bases from V and 3 bases from J; bases unmatched to any gene: 7. The germline V gene has CDR1 SQVTM and CDR2 ANQGSEA. The CDR3 contains 14 residues. CDR3 bases: TGCAGCGTTTCCGGACTAGCTTTTACAGATACGCAGTATTTT. This gives the protein CSVSGLAFTDTQYF.

The chain couples TRBV6-5 to TRBJ1-2; D perhaps matches TRBD1 (5 bases). The CDR3 extends over 13 amino acids. CDR1 is MNHEY, CDR2 SVGAGI, per germline. Trimming pared 0 bases from V and 8 bases from J, leaving 10 bases between. CDR3 sequence (DNA): TGTGCCAGCAGTTACTCGGGGGTCTGGGGCTACACCTTC. It encodes CASSYSGVWGYTF.

This clone is a singleton in its sample. This chain joins TRBV28 and TRBJ2-1; 9 bases fit TRBD2. Germline CDR1 and CDR2: MDHEN and SYDVKM. V dropped 2 bases and J dropped 5; count of bases not matched to a gene: 7. The CDR3 length is 16 residues. The CDR3 bases are TGTGCCAGCAGTTTAGTCTCTAGCGGGACCAACAATGAGCAGTTCTTC. Its protein is CASSLVSSGTNNEQFF.

The genes are TRBV10-3 and TRBJ1-3; D is unclear. Germline CDR1 ENHRY, CDR2 SYGVKD. V dropped 3 bases and J dropped 4 bases, with 10 bases sitting between them. The CDR3 covers 14 residues. The CDR3 coding sequence is TGTGCCATCAGTGATCCCAGGTTCGGAAACACCATATATTTT. It yields the protein CAISDPRFGNTIYF.

The chain joins TRBV7-2 to TRBJ1-5; possibly TRBD1 for D (5 bases). Trimming left V 2 bases short and J 2 bases short, with 13 bases between. The CDR3 is made up of 16 amino acids. Looked up from germline, CDR1 is SGHTA and CDR2 is FQGNSA. The chain's CDR3 is CASSLLGGKGNQPQHF. CDR3 in DNA: TGTGCCAGCAGCTTATTGGGGGGAAAAGGCAATCAGCCCCAGCATTTT.

The rearrangement links TRBV2 to TRBJ1-5, with TRBD1 matching over 7 bases. The V and J ends lost 7 bases and 0 bases, in that order; junction bases with no gene match: 3. The CDR3 consists of 14 residues. Germline assignment: CDR1 SNHLY and CDR2 FYNNEI. In DNA form, the CDR3 reads TGTGCCAGCAAAGGGGGCTATAGCAATCAGCCCCAGCATTTT. Translation gives CASKGGYSNQPQHF.

V is TRBV19 and J is TRBJ2-7, with D possibly being TRBD1 (6 bases). Looked up from germline, CDR1 is LNHDA and CDR2 is SQIVND (reference sequence). V dropped 2 bases and J dropped 3 bases, with 11 bases sitting between them. CDR3 length: 14 residues. This chain's CDR3 is CASSIPPDSYEQYF. As DNA, the CDR3 is TGTGCCAGTAGTATACCCCCGGACAGCTACGAGCAGTACTTC.

The chain uses TRBV5-1 and TRBJ1-1; D may be TRBD1 (6 bases). The CDR3 has 15 residues. The germline V gene has CDR1 SGHRS and CDR2 YFSETQ. The V end was cut by 4 bases, the J end by 7 bases, with 20 bases between. In DNA, the CDR3 is TGCGCCAGCAGCCCCTTGACAGGTCAAACCCTTGAAGCTTTCTTT. Its translation: CASSPLTGQTLEAFF.

The rearrangement joins TRBV6-1 to TRBJ1-1, with 10 bases identical to TRBD1. Germline values: CDR1 MNHNS, CDR2 SASEGT. The CDR3 is made up of 15 amino acids. V lost 3 bases and J lost 1; bases outside the gene matches: 2. DNA for the CDR3: TGTGCCAGCAGTGAGTGGGACAGGGGGAACACTGAAGCTTTCTTT. Translation gives CASSEWDRGNTEAFF.

The J gene is TRBJ1-1, the V gene TRBV27; D gene unclear. Germline V CDR1 and CDR2: MNHEY, SMNVEV (reference sequence). Trimming left V 6 bases short and J 7 bases short, with 18 bases between. CDR3 length: 14 residues. CDR3 sequence (DNA): TGTGCCAGCAGATCCTCGGGCACCCAAGGTGAAGCTTTCTTT. It translates to CASRSSGTQGEAFF.

J is TRBJ2-7 and V is TRBV10-3, with a tentative D call TRBD2 (6 bases). Germline values: CDR1 ENHRY, CDR2 SYGVKD. The CDR3 consists of 15 residues. Trimming took 9 bases from V and 3 from J, leaving 21 bases between them. CDR3 residues: CAISGQPVGGYEQYF. The CDR3 nucleotides read TGTGCCATAAGCGGACAACCGGTGGGAGGCTACGAGCAGTACTTC.

V usage is TRBV7-2 and J usage is TRBJ1-2, with a tentative D call TRBD1 (5 bases). V was pared by 1 base and J by 8 bases, with 11 bases between. The CDR3 totals 13 residues. The V gene's germline CDR1 is SGHTA and CDR2 FQGNSA. The CDR3 region has the DNA TGTGCCAGCAGCTTAGTCAGGGCCGGGGGCTACACCTTC. It is translated as CASSLVRAGGYTF.